The next 22 T cell receptor beta chains were all read from a single sample in a study of radiotherapy plus CTLA-4 blockade in lung cancer. Profiled with immunoSEQ multiplex PCR; TCRdb holds only in-frame clones, not every one. Of 40,000 to 60,000 clones in the sample, about 86% were seen once. Material: peripheral blood, obtained from a patient treated with radiotherapy plus ipilimumab. The receptors come from a human donor with non-small cell lung cancer that progressed on radiotherapy plus ipilimumab. Some clones in this sample may be carry-over from other donors' samples.

The rearrangement joins TRBV19 to TRBJ1-5; possibly TRBD1 for D (5 bases). The germline V gene encodes CDR1 LNHDA and CDR2 SQIVND (reference sequence). V was cut by 7 bases and J by 2 bases, with 18 bases left in between. The CDR3 runs 16 residues. CDR3 sequence (DNA): TGTGCCAGTACTGCTTTTCCTGGACAAGGCAATCAGCCCCAGCATTTT. Amino acid sequence: CASTAFPGQGNQPQHF.

The chain joins TRBV15 to TRBJ1-2; D possibly corresponds to TRBD1 (5 bases). The CDR3 totals 13 residues. Germline V gene sequence: CDR1 LNHNV, CDR2 YYDKDF (reference sequence). Between the trimmed V and J ends, which lost 5 bases and 2 bases, there was a span of 9 bases. The CDR3 reads CATSPQENYGYTF. CDR3 sequence (DNA): TGTGCCACCAGCCCACAGGAGAACTATGGCTACACCTTC.

The chain has TRBV5-6 and TRBJ2-7, with D possibly being TRBD1 (5 bases). The CDR3 sequence is 13 residues long. Germline CDR1 and CDR2: SGHDT and YYEEEE. V dropped 6 bases and J dropped 10 bases, with 20 bases sitting between them. The CDR3 DNA reads TGTGCCAGCACCACCACCAGGGCCTACGGCCAGTACTTC. Translation: CASTTTRAYGQYF. The full variable domain, rest sourced from reference TRBV5-6 and TRBJ2-7, is DAGVTQSPTHLIKTRGQQVTLRCSPKSGHDTVSWYQQALGQGPQFIFQYYEEEERQRGNFPDRFSGHQFPNYSSELNVNALLLGDSALYLCASTTTRAYGQYFGPGTRLTVT.

The chain is built from TRBV7-9 and TRBJ2-6; D is uncertain. This CDR3 is built from 14 residues. Trimming left V 3 bases short and J 0 bases short, with 3 bases between. Germline lookup yields CDR1 SEHNR and CDR2 FQNEAQ (reference sequence). This CDR3 reads CASSFGSGANVLTF. The CDR3 nucleotides are TGTGCCAGCAGCTTCGGCTCTGGGGCCAACGTCCTGACTTTC.

The rearrangement links TRBV5-1 to TRBJ2-7; D is unclear. V was pared by 0 bases and J by 6 bases, with 10 bases between. Per germline, CDR1 SGHRS and CDR2 YFSETQ. CDR3 length equals 13 residues. CDR3 coding DNA: TGCGCCAGCAGCTTGGCCGGTTTGTTCGAGCAGTACTTC. Its translation: CASSLAGLFEQYF.

This rearrangement joins TRBV5-6 to TRBJ1-4, with TRBD1 as a possible D gene (5 bases). Germline CDR1 is SGHDT and CDR2 is YYEEEE. Trimming pared 1 base from V and 7 bases from J, leaving 11 bases between. CDR3 length: 14 residues. The CDR3 here is CASSLRQGREKLFF. Written as DNA, the CDR3 is TGTGCCAGCAGCTTGCGGCAGGGCCGTGAAAAACTGTTTTTT. Supplemented by reference TRBV5-6 and TRBJ1-4, the full variable domain reads DAGVTQSPTHLIKTRGQQVTLRCSPKSGHDTVSWYQQALGQGPQFIFQYYEEEERQRGNFPDRFSGHQFPNYSSELNVNALLLGDSALYLCASSLRQGREKLFFGSGTQLSVL.

The J gene is TRBJ1-1, the V gene TRBV11-2; unclear D gene. V shed 2 bases and J shed 0 bases, with 10 bases lying between them. From germline, CDR1 is SGHAT and CDR2 FQNNGV. The CDR3 is 15 residues long. The CDR3 coding sequence is TGTGCCAGCAGCTTAACGTCCCTATTGAACACTGAAGCTTTCTTT. It translates to CASSLTSLLNTEAFF. Full variable domain (outside the CDR3, taken from reference TRBV11-2 and TRBJ1-1): EAGVAQSPRYKIIEKRQSVAFWCNPISGHATLYWYQQILGQGPKLLIQFQNNGVVDDSQLPKDRFSAERLKGVDSTLKIQPAKLEDSAVYLCASSLTSLLNTEAFFGQGTRLTVV.

The V gene is TRBV30, the J gene TRBJ2-2; the match to TRBD2 covers 9 bases. Germline lookup yields CDR1 GTSNPN and CDR2 SVGIG (reference sequence). The CDR3 covers 16 residues. V lost 1 base and J lost 5; bases outside the gene matches: 8. Written as DNA, the CDR3 is TGTGCCTGGAGTGGTTTCGCTAGCGGGATTACCGGGGAGCTGTTTTTT. This encodes CAWSGFASGITGELFF.

This chain joins TRBV27 and TRBJ2-2; 8 bases agree with TRBD2. The germline CDR1 and CDR2 sequences are MNHEY and SMNVEV (reference sequence). The junction had 3 bases not matched to a gene; V was cut back by 5 bases and J by 1 base. This CDR3 is built from 15 residues. The CDR3, as DNA: TGTGCCAGCAGTCTGACTAGCGAGAACACCGGGGAGCTGTTTTTT. Its translation is CASSLTSENTGELFF.

By frequency in the sample, this clone is hyperexpanded. The V call is TRBV5-4, the J call TRBJ1-1, with TRBD1 as a possible D gene (6 bases). Germline lookup yields CDR1 SGHNT and CDR2 YYREEE (reference sequence). The length of the CDR3 is 15 residues. V lost 2 bases to trimming and J lost 0 bases, with 11 bases between them. This chain's CDR3 is CASSFEKGVNTEAFF. The CDR3 DNA follows: TGTGCCAGCAGCTTTGAGAAGGGGGTGAACACTGAAGCTTTCTTT.

This rearrangement joins TRBV27 to TRBJ2-7; 9 nucleotides agree with TRBD2. The V and J ends lost 5 bases and 5 bases, in that order; junction bases with no gene match: 13. Germline assignment: CDR1 MNHEY and CDR2 SMNVEV (reference sequence). CDR3 length equals 16 residues. CDR3 nucleotides: TGTGCCAGCAGTCCGTCATGGGCGGGAGGGGGCAACGAGCAGTACTTC. Residues: CASSPSWAGGGNEQYF.

The chain recombines TRBV6-6 with TRBJ1-2; tentatively, D is TRBD1 (6 bases). Germline lookup yields CDR1 MNHNY and CDR2 SVGAGI (reference sequence). Deletions cut 10 bases from V and 4 bases from J, with 16 bases between. The CDR3 loop spans 13 amino acids. The CDR3 loop is CATSPDRSYGYTF. The CDR3, as DNA: TGTGCCACCTCTCCGGACAGATCCTATGGCTACACCTTC.

V is TRBV9 and J is TRBJ2-2; 8 bases are a match to TRBD2. The germline V gene has CDR1 SGDLS and CDR2 YYNGEE. Trimming took 3 bases from V and 7 from J; bases not matched to a gene: 5. The CDR3 covers 14 residues. CDR3 sequence reads: CASSGSGTVGELFF. The CDR3 region has the DNA TGTGCCAGCAGCGGTAGCGGGACGGTCGGGGAGCTGTTTTTT.

This clone showed up just once. The chain recombines TRBV28 with TRBJ2-6; TRBD1 is a possible D gene (6 bases). V lost 8 bases, J lost 3 bases, and 14 bases lay in between. Germline CDR1 is MDHEN and CDR2 is SYDVKM. The CDR3 covers 15 residues. The CDR3 sequence is CASGTTGSGANVLTF. The CDR3, as DNA: TGTGCCAGCGGTACCACAGGGAGTGGGGCCAACGTCCTGACTTTC.

The chain links TRBV7-2 to TRBJ2-1, with TRBD2 identical over 14 bases. Germline V gene data show CDR1 as SGHTA and CDR2 as FQGNSA. CDR3 length: 16 amino acids. Trimming removed 4 bases from V and 8 bases from J; junction bases left unmatched: 7. DNA for the CDR3: TGTGCCAGCAGCTCGAGACTAGCGGGGGGGCAGCATGAGCAGTTCTTC. Amino acids: CASSSRLAGGQHEQFF.

The chain uses TRBV18 and TRBJ1-2, with D maybe TRBD1 (5 bases). Germline V gives CDR1 KGHSH, CDR2 LQKENI. The CDR3 covers 15 residues. V was cut by 5 bases and J by 4 bases, with 17 bases left in between. CDR3 DNA sequence: TGTGCCAGCTCAGCCCAGGGAAGTGGCGGCTATGGCTACACCTTC. As protein: CASSAQGSGGYGYTF.

The chain employs TRBV7-9 and TRBJ1-1, with D tentatively TRBD1 (6 bases). V lost 6 bases to trimming and J lost 3 bases, with 11 bases between them. CDR3 length equals 13 residues. Looked up from germline, CDR1 is SEHNR and CDR2 is FQNEAQ (reference sequence). CDR3 nucleotides: TGTGCCAGCAGACGTCGACAGGACACTGAAGCTTTCTTT. Protein: CASRRRQDTEAFF.

V and J are TRBV2 and TRBJ2-7; 8 positions match TRBD1. CDR3 length equals 14 residues. In germline, CDR1 is SNHLY, CDR2 FYNNEI. Trimming removed 6 bases from V and 3 bases from J; junction bases left unmatched: 7. The CDR3: CASRRQGSSYEQYF. The CDR3 DNA reads TGTGCCAGCAGGAGACAGGGGTCTAGCTACGAGCAGTACTTC.

The chain links TRBV10-2 to TRBJ2-7; TRBD1 agrees at 8 bases. The germline CDR1 and CDR2 sequences are WSHSY and SAAADI. The V segment lost 2 bases and the J segment 0 bases; nucleotides outside the gene matches: 6. There are 16 residues in the CDR3. CDR3 residues: CASSEKGQVSSYEQYF. As DNA, the CDR3 is TGCGCCAGCAGTGAGAAGGGACAGGTTAGCTCCTACGAGCAGTACTTC.

The chain couples TRBV4-1 to TRBJ2-7; D remains unclear. Trimming pared 0 bases from V and 4 bases from J, leaving 16 bases between. The CDR3 is 16 amino acids. Germline CDR1 MGHRA, CDR2 YSYEKL. The CDR3 loop reads CASSQDRSRSSYEQYF. CDR3 nucleotide sequence: TGCGCCAGCAGCCAAGATCGTAGTCGGAGTAGTTACGAGCAGTACTTC.

This chain connects TRBV6-4 to TRBJ1-2; D is unresolved. With 0 bases removed from V and 10 bases from J, the gap between germline ends came to 18 bases. The V gene's germline CDR1 is MRHNA and CDR2 SNTAGT. This CDR3 is built from 15 residues. This CDR3 is CASSDSSRLEGDYTF. DNA of the CDR3: TGTGCCAGCAGTGACTCGAGTCGCCTGGAGGGAGACTACACCTTC.

A note on this clone: Its ends do not fully match the called genes, so a read error is possible. The chain combines TRBV11-2 with TRBJ2-1; 12 bases align to TRBD2. This CDR3 is built from 17 residues. Germline values: CDR1 SGHAT, CDR2 FQNNGV. This CDR3 reads CASSLEVASGGAGEQFF. In DNA, the CDR3 is TGTGCCAGCAGCCTAGAGGTCGCTAGCGGGGGGGCCGGTGAGCAGTTCTTC.